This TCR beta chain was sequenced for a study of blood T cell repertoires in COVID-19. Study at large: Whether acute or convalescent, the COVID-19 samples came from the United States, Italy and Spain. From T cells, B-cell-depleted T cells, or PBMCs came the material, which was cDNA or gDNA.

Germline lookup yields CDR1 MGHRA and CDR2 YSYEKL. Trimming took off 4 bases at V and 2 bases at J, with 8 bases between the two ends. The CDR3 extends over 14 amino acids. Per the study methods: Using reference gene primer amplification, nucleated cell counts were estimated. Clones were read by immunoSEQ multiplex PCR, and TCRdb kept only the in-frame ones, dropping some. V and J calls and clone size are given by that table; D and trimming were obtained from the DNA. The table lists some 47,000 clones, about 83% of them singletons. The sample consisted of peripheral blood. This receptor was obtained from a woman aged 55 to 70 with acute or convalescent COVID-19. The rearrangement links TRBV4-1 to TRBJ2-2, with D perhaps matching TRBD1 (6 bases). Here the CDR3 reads CASSRTVNTGELFF. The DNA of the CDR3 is TGCGCCAGCAGCCGGACAGTAAACACCGGGGAGCTGTTTTTT.